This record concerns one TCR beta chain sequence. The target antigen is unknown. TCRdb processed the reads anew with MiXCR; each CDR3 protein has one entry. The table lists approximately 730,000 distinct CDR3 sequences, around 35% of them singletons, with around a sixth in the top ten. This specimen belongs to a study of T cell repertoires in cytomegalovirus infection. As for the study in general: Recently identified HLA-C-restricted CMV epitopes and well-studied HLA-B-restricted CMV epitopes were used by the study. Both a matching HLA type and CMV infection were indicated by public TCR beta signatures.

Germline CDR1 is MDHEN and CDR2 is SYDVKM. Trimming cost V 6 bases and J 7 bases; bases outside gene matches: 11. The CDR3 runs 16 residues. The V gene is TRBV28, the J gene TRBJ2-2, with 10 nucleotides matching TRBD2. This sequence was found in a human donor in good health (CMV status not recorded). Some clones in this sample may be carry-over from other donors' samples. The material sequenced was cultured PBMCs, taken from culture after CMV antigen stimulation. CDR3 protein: CASSLLAGAGDGELFF. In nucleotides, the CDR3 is TGTGCCAGCAGCCTTCTAGCGGGGGCAGGGGACGGGGAGCTGTTTTTT.